This TCR beta chain stems from a study of cytomegalovirus exposure and HLA in healthy donors. Study-level points and caveats: Presence/absence analyses rested on an assumption that sequencing depth was roughly uniform across donors. TCR beta V- and J-gene trimming, according to a later analysis, was linked to a missense DCLRE1C variant. Upon later analysis, TCR association rates were observed to vary by HLA locus, being highest for DRB1 and lowest for HLA-C.

This PCR relied on a set of 60 Vbeta primers and 13 Jbeta primers. Libraries were prepared by immunoSEQ multiplex PCR; TCRdb keeps only in-frame clonotypes and omits some of them. The profile shows 100,000 to 150,000 clones, approximately 60% of them singletons. Germline loops: CDR1 MDHEN, CDR2 SYDVKM. The CDR3 length is 16 residues. The trim removed 6 bases at V and 6 bases at J, leaving 12 bases unmatched. To note about this clone: Its antigen remains unidentified.

The V call is TRBV28, the J call TRBJ1-2; 11 bases are shared with TRBD1. Sequencing was carried out using PBMCs. The sequence came from a woman in her thirties or forties in good health and CMV-seronegative. The CDR3 loop is CASRGQGALSYDGYTF. The DNA of the CDR3 is TGTGCCAGCAGAGGACAGGGGGCTCTCTCTTATGATGGCTACACCTTC.